Listed here are 5 T cell receptor beta chains from one sample, sequenced in a study of vaccination effects on CD4 cells after COVID-19. No antigen is known for these receptors. Repertoires were generated with immunoSEQ multiplex PCR, while TCRdb's copy carries only in-frame clones and drops some. The sample has about 38,000 clones; more than 60% are singletons. Antigen-specific CD4+ T cells were expanded (with viral peptide pools) by the ViraFEST assay ahead of sequencing. A roughly 10-day culture period preceded the isolation of CD4+ T cells. Nucleocapsid antibodies were negative in the vaccine recipients, who had never had SARS-CoV-2 infection. This material consisted of CD4+ T cells from PBMCs cultured with SARS-CoV-2 spike peptides, taken before COVID-19 vaccination. The receptors originated from a human donor who received a COVID-19 vaccine.

This chain connects TRBV18 to TRBJ2-1, with 7 bases matching TRBD2. Unmatched junction bases numbered 8, after V lost 1 base and J lost 2 bases. The length of the CDR3 is 17 residues. Germline V gene data show CDR1 as KGHSH and CDR2 as LQKENI. The CDR3 loop is CASSPRVSAGAYNEQFF. CDR3 bases: TGTGCCAGCTCACCACGAGTTTCGGCGGGGGCCTACAATGAGCAGTTCTTC.

The chain recombines TRBV30 with TRBJ2-5; TRBD2 might be the D (6 bases). Trimming left V 0 bases short and J 10 bases short, with 12 bases between. This CDR3 is built from 12 residues. The germline V gene encodes CDR1 GTSNPN and CDR2 SVGIG (reference sequence). The CDR3 DNA reads as TGTGCCTGGAGTGTTAGTAAAGCGGGCCAGTACTTC. Amino acids: CAWSVSKAGQYF.

This sequence joins TRBV19 and TRBJ2-1, with TRBD2 matching over 11 bases. This CDR3 contains 16 residues. J gave up 1 base and V 6 bases, and 5 bases lay outside the gene matches. Germline assignment: CDR1 LNHDA and CDR2 SQIVND (reference sequence). The CDR3 sequence: CASRGGLAASYNEQFF. DNA for the CDR3: TGTGCCAGTAGGGGGGGACTAGCGGCTTCCTACAATGAGCAGTTCTTC. The full variable domain, with the rest looked up from reference TRBV19 and TRBJ2-1, is DGGITQSPKYLFRKEGQNVTLSCEQNLNHDAMYWYRQDPGQGLRLIYYSQIVNDFQKGDIAEGYSVSREKKESFPLTVTSAQKNPTAFYLCASRGGLAASYNEQFFGPGTRLTVL.

J is TRBJ1-5 and V is TRBV10-3; D not resolved. CDR1 and CDR2 from the germline V gene are ENHRY and SYGVKD. CDR3 length equals 12 residues. The V end was cut by 2 bases, the J end by 5 bases, with 4 bases between. CDR3 in amino acids: CAISEGDQPQHF. CDR3 bases: TGTGCCATCAGTGAGGGGGATCAGCCCCAGCATTTT.

This clone was counted once. V gene TRBV5-4 combines with J gene TRBJ2-3, with TRBD1 as a possible D gene (6 bases). The CDR3 totals 13 residues. Germline V gene data show CDR1 as SGHNT and CDR2 as YYREEE (reference sequence). Trimming removed 4 bases from V and 7 bases from J, with 13 bases in between. CDR3 sequence: CASSLGQTNTQYF. In DNA, the CDR3 is TGTGCCAGCAGCCTCGGACAGACAAATACGCAGTATTTT.